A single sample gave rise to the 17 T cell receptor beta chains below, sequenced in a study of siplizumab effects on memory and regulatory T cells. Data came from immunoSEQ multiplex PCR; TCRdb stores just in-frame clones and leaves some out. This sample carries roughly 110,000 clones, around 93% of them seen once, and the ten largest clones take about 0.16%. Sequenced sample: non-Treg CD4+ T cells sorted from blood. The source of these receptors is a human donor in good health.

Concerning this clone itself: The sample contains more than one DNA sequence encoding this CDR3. CDR3 in amino acids: CSGRSSYEQYF. CDR3 DNA sequence: TGCAGCGGCAGGAGTTCCTACGAGCAGTACTTC. This chain connects TRBV29-1 to TRBJ2-7; no definite D call. Germline lookup yields CDR1 SQVTM and CDR2 ANQGSEA. This CDR3 is 11 amino acids long. V was shortened by 7 bases and J by 1 base, with 8 bases between the two germline ends.

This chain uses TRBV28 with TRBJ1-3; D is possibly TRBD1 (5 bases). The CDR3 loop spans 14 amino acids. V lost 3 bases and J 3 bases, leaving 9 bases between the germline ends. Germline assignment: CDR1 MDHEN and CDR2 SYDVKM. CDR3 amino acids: CASSFTGGGNTIYF. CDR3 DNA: TGTGCCAGCAGTTTTACTGGGGGTGGAAACACCATATATTTT. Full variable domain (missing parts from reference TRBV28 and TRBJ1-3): DVKVTQSSRYLVKRTGEKVFLECVQDMDHENMFWYRQDPGLGLRLIYFSYDVKMKEKGDIPEGYSVSREKKERFSLILESASTNQTSMYLCASSFTGGGNTIYFGEGSWLTVV.

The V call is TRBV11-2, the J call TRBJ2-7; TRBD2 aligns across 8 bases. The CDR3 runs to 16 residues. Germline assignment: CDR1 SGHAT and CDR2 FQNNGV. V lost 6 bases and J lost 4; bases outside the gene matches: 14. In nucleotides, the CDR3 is TGTGCCAGCAGTCACATATCGGGGGGGCCTTATTACGAGCAGTACTTC. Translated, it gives CASSHISGGPYYEQYF.

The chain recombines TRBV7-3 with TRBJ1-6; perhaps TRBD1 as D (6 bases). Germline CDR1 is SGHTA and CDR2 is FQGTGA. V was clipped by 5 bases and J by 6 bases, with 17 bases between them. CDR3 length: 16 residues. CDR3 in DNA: TGTGCCAGCAGCCTTGCAGCGGACAGTCCTAATTCACCCCTCCACTTT. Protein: CASSLAADSPNSPLHF. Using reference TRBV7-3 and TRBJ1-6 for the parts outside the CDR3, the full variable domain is GAGVSQTPSNKVTEKGKYVELRCDPISGHTALYWYRQSLGQGPEFLIYFQGTGAADDSGLPNDRFFAVRPEGSVSTLKIQRTERGDSAVYLCASSLAADSPNSPLHFGNGTRLTVT.

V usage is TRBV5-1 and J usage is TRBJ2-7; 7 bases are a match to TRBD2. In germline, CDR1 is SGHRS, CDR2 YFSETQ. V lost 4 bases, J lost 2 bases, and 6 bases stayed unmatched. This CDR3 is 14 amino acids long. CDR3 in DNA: TGCGCCAGCAGCCCGGGGGGAGAGGCCTACGAGCAGTACTTC. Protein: CASSPGGEAYEQYF.

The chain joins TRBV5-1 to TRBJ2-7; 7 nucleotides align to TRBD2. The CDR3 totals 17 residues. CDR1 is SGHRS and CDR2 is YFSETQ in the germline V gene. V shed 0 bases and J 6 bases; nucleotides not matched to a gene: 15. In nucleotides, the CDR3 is TGCGCCAGCAGCTTGGCTTACTTCGGGGGGTTAGGTGCCGAGCAGTACTTC. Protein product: CASSLAYFGGLGAEQYF.

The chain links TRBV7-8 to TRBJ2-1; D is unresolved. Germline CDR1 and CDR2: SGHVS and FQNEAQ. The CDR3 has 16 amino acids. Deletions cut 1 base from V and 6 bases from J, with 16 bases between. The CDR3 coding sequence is TGTGCCAGCAGCTTAGGGAATGGTATAGGTCGCAATGAGCAGTTCTTC. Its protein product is CASSLGNGIGRNEQFF.

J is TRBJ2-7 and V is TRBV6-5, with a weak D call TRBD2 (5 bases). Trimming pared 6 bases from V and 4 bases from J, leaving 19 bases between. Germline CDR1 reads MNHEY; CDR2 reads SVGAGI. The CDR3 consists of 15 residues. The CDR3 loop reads CASSYNADGGYEQYF. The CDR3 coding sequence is TGTGCCAGCAGCTACAACGCCGACGGAGGTTACGAGCAGTACTTC.

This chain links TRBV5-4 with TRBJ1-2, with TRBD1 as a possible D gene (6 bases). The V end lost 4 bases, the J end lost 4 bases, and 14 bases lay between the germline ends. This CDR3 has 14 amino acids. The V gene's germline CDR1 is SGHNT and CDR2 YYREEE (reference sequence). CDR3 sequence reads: CASSIKSGVYGYTF. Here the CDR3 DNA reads TGTGCCAGCAGCATAAAATCAGGGGTCTATGGCTACACCTTC. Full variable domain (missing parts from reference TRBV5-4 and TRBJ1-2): ETGVTQSPTHLIKTRGQQVTLRCSSQSGHNTVSWYQQALGQGPQFIFQYYREEENGRGNFPPRFSGLQFPNYSSELNVNALELDDSALYLCASSIKSGVYGYTFGSGTRLTVV.

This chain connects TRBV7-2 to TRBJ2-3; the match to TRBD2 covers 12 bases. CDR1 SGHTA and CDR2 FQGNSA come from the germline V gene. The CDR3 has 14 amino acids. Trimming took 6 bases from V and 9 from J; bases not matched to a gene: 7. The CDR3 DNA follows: TGTGCCAGCAGACCCCCTAGCGGGGGGGCGACGCAGTATTTT. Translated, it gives CASRPPSGGATQYF.

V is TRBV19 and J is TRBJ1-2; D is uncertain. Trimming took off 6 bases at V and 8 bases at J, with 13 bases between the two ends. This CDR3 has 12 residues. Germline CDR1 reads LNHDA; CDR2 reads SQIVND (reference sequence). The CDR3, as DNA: TGTGCCAGTAGACCCCCCGGGCGAGGCTACACCTTC. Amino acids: CASRPPGRGYTF.

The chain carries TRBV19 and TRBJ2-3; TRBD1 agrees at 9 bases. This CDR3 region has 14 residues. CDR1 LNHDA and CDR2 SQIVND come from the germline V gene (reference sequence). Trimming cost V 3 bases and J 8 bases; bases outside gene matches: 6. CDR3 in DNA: TGTGCCAGTAGTATTTTACAGGGGGCTCCTACGCAGTATTTT. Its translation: CASSILQGAPTQYF.

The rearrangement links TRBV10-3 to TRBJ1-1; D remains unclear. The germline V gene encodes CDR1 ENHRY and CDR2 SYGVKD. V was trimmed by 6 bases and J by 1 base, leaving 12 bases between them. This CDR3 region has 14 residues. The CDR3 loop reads CAIRKDGGNTEAFF. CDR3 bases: TGTGCCATCAGGAAGGACGGCGGGAACACTGAAGCTTTCTTT.

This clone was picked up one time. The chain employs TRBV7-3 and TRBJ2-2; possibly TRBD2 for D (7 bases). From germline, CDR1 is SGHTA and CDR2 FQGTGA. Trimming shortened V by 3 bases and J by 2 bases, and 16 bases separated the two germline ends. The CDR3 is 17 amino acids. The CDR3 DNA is TGTGCCAGCAGCTTCGCCCCCGGGGGGCTCAACACCGGGGAGCTGTTTTTT. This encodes CASSFAPGGLNTGELFF.

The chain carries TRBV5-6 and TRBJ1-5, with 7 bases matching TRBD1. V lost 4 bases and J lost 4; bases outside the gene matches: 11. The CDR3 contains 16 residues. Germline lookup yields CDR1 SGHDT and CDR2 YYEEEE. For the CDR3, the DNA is TGTGCCAGCAGCAGGCTCCGGGACAGTGAAAATCAGCCCCAGCATTTT. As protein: CASSRLRDSENQPQHF.

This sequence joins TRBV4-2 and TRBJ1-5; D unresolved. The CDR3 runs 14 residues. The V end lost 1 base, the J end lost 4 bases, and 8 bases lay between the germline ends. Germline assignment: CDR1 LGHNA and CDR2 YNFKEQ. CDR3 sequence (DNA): TGTGCCAGCAGCCAAGGAGTTAATAATCAGCCCCAGCATTTT. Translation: CASSQGVNNQPQHF.

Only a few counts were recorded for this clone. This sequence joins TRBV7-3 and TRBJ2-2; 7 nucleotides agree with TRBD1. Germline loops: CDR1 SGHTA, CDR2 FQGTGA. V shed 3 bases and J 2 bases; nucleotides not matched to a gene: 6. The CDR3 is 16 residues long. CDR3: CASSFTGTVNTGELFF. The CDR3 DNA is TGTGCCAGCAGCTTTACCGGGACAGTAAACACCGGGGAGCTGTTTTTT.